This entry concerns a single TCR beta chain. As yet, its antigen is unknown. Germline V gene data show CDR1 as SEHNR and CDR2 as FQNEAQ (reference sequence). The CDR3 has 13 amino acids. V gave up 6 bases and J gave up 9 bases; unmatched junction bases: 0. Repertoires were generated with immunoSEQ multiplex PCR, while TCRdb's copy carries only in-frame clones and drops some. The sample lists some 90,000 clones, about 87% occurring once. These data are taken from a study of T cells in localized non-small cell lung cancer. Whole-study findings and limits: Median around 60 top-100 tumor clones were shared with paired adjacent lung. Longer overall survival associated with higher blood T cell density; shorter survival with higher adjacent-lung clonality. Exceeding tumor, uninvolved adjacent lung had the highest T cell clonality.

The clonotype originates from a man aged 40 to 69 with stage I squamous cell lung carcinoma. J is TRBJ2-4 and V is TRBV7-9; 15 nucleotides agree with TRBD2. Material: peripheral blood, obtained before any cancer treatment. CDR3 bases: TGTGCCAGCAGGGGACTAGCGGGGGGCATTCAGTACTTC. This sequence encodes CASRGLAGGIQYF.